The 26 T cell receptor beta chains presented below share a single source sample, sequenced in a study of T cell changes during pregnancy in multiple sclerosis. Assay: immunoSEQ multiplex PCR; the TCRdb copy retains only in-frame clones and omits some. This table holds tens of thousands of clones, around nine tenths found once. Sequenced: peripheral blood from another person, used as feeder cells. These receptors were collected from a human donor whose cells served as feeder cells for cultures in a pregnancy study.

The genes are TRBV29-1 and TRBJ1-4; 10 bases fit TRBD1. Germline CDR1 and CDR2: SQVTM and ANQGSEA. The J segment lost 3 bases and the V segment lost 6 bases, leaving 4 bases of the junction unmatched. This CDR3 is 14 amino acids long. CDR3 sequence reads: CSVVDRGPNEKLFF. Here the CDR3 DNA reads TGCAGCGTGGTCGACAGGGGGCCTAATGAAAAACTGTTTTTT.

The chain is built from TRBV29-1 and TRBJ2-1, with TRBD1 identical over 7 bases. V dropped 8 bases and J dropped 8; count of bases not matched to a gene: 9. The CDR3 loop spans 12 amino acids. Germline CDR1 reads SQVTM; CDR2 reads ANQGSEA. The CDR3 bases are TGCAGCCTGGAGAAGGGGGCCGATGAGCAGTTCTTC. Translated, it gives CSLEKGADEQFF.

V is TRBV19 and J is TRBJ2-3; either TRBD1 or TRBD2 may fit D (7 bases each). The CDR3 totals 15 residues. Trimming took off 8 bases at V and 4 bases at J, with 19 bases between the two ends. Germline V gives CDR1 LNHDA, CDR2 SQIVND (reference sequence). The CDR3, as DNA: TGTGCCAGTGGGGAGGGGGCTTTTTTCGCAGATACGCAGTATTTT. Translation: CASGEGAFFADTQYF.

The CDR3 DNA reads as TGCGCCAGCCGTTCCGGGACACTCTACGAGCAGTACTTC. This translates into CASRSGTLYEQYF. The chain links TRBV5-1 to TRBJ2-7, with D possibly being TRBD1 (6 bases). The CDR3 runs to 13 residues. The V and J ends lost 7 bases and 3 bases respectively, with 14 bases between them. Germline CDR1 SGHRS, CDR2 YFSETQ.

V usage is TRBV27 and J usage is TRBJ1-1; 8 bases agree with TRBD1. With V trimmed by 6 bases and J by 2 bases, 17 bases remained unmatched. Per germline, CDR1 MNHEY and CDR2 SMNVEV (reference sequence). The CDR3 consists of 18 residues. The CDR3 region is CASRLTGAGVFGNTEAFF. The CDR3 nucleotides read TGTGCCAGCAGACTGACAGGGGCGGGGGTGTTTGGAAACACTGAAGCTTTCTTT.

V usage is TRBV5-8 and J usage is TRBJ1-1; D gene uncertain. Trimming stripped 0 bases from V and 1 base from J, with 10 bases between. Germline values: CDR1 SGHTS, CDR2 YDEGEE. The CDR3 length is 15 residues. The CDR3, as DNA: TGTGCCAGCAGCTTGGTACCCAGAGAGAACACTGAAGCTTTCTTT. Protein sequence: CASSLVPRENTEAFF.

CDR3 residues: CASSLALGAWEQYF. DNA for the CDR3: TGCGCCAGCAGCTTGGCCTTGGGGGCATGGGAGCAGTACTTC. The rearrangement joins TRBV5-1 to TRBJ2-7; a weak D match, TRBD1 (6 bases). Trimming stripped 0 bases from V and 7 bases from J, with 14 bases between. The CDR3 extends over 14 amino acids. Germline lookup yields CDR1 SGHRS and CDR2 YFSETQ.

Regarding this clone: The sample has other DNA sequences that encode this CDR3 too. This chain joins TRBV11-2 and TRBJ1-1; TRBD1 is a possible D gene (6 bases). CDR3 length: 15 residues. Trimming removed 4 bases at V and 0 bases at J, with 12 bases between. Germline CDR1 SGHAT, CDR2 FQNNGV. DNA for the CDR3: TGTGCCAGCAGCTCCCGCACAGGGTTGAACACTGAAGCTTTCTTT. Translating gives CASSSRTGLNTEAFF.

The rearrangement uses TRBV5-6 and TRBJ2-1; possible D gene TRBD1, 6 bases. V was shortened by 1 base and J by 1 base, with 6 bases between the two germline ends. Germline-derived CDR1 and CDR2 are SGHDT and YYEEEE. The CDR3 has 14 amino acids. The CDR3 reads CASSLQGSYNEQFF. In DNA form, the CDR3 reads TGTGCCAGCAGCTTGCAGGGGTCCTACAATGAGCAGTTCTTC.

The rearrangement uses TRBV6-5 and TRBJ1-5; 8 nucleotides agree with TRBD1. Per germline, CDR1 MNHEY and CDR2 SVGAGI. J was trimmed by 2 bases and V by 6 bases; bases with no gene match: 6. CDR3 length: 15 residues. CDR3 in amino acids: CASRVGQGGNQPQHF. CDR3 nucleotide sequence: TGTGCCAGCAGGGTCGGACAGGGAGGCAATCAGCCCCAGCATTTT.

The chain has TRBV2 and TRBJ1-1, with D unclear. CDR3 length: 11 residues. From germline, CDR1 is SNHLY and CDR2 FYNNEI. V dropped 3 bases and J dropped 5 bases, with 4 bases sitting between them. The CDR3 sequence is CASSEWTEAFF. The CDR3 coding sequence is TGTGCCAGCAGTGAGTGGACTGAAGCTTTCTTT. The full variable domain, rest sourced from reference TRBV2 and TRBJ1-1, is EPEVTQTPSHQVTQMGQEVILRCVPISNHLYFYWYRQILGQKVEFLVSFYNNEISEKSEIFDDQFSVERPDGSNFTLKIRSTKLEDSAMYFCASSEWTEAFFGQGTRLTVV.

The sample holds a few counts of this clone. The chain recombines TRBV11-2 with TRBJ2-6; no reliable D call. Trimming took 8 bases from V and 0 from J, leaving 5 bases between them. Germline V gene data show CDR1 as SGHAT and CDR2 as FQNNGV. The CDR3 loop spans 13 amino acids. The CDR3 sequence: CASLFSGANVLTF. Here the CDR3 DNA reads TGTGCCAGCCTCTTCTCTGGGGCCAACGTCCTGACTTTC.

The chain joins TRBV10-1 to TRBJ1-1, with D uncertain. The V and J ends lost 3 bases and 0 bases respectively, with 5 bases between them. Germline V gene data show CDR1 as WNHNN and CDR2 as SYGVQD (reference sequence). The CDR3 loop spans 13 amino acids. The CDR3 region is CASSENLNTEAFF. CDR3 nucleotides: TGCGCCAGCAGTGAAAATCTGAACACTGAAGCTTTCTTT.

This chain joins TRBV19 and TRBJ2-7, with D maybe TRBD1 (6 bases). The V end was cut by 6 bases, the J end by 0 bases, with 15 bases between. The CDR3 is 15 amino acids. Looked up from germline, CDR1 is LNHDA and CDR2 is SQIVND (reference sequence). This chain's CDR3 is CASSHIQGSSYEQYF. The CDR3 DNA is TGTGCCAGTAGCCACATACAGGGTTCCTCCTACGAGCAGTACTTC.

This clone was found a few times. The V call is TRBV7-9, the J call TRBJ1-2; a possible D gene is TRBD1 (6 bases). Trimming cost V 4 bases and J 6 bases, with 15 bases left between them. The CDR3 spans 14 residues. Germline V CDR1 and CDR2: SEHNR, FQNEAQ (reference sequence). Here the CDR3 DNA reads TGTGCCAGCAGCTCGTACAGGGACGTCAATGGCTACACCTTC. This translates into CASSSYRDVNGYTF.

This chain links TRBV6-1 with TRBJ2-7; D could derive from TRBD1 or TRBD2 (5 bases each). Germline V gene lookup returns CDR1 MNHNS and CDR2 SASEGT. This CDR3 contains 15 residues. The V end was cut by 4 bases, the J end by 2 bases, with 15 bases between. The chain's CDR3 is CASSVLGESAYEQYF. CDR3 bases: TGTGCCAGCAGTGTGCTGGGGGAGTCCGCCTACGAGCAGTACTTC.

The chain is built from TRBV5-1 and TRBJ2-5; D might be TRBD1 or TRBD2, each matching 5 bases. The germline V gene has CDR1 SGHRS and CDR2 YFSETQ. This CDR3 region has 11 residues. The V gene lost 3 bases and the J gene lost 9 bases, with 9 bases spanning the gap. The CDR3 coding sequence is TGCGCCAGCAGCTCAGGGACGGCCCAGTACTTC. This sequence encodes CASSSGTAQYF.

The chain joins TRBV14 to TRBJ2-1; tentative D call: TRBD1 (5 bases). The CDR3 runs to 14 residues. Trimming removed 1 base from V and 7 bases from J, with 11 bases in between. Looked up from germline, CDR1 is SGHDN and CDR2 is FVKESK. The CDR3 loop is CASSQVARGNEQFF. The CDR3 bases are TGTGCCAGCAGCCAAGTGGCTAGGGGTAATGAGCAGTTCTTC.

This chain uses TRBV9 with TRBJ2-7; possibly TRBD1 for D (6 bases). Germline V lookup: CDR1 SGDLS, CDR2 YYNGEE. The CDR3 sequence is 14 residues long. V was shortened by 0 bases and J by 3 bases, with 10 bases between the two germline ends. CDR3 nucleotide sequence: TGTGCCAGCAGCGTAGGGACAGCCAGCTACGAGCAGTACTTC. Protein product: CASSVGTASYEQYF.

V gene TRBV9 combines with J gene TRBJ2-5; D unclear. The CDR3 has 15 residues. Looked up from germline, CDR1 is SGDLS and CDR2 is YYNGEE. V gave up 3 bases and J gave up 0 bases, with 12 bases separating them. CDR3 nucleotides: TGTGCCAGCAGCGGTGGAAGCCCGTACCAAGAGACCCAGTACTTC. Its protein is CASSGGSPYQETQYF.

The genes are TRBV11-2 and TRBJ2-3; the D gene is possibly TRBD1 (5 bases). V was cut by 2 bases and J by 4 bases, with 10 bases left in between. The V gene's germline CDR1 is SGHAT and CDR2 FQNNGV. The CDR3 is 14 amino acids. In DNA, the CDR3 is TGTGCCAGCAGCTTAAATTGGGGCGCAGATACGCAGTATTTT. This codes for CASSLNWGADTQYF. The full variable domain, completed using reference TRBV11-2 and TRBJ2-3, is EAGVAQSPRYKIIEKRQSVAFWCNPISGHATLYWYQQILGQGPKLLIQFQNNGVVDDSQLPKDRFSAERLKGVDSTLKIQPAKLEDSAVYLCASSLNWGADTQYFGPGTRLTVL.

CDR3 sequence reads: CASSPSDRPSTNEKLFF. In DNA form, the CDR3 reads TGTGCCAGCAGCCCTTCGGACAGGCCCTCAACTAATGAAAAACTGTTTTTT. The chain joins TRBV5-6 to TRBJ1-4, with 7 bases matching TRBD1. Germline V gives CDR1 SGHDT, CDR2 YYEEEE. The J segment lost 0 bases and the V segment lost 4 bases, leaving 9 bases of the junction unmatched. The CDR3 covers 17 residues.

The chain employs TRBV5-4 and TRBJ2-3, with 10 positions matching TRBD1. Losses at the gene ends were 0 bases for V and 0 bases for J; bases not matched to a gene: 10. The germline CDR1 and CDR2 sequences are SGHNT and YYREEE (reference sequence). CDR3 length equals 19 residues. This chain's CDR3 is CASSLGDRGQSPSTDTQYF. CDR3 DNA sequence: TGTGCCAGCAGCTTGGGGGACAGGGGCCAATCTCCTAGCACAGATACGCAGTATTTT.

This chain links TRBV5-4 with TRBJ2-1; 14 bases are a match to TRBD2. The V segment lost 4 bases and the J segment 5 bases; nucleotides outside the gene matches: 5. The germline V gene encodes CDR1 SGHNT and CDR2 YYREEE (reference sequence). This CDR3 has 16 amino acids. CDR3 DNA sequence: TGTGCCAGCAGCCGCGGACTAGCGGGAGGAGACAATGAGCAGTTCTTC. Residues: CASSRGLAGGDNEQFF.

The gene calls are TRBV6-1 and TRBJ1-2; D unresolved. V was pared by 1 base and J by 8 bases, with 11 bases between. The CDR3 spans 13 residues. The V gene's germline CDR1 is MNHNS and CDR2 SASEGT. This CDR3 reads CASSEGGTSGYTF. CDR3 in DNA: TGTGCCAGCAGTGAAGGAGGCACCAGCGGCTACACCTTC.

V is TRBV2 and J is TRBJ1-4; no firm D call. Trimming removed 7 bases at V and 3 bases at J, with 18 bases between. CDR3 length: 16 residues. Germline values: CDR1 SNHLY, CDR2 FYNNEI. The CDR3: CASNPSLGRSNEKLFF. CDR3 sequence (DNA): TGTGCCAGCAACCCCAGCCTAGGGCGGTCTAATGAAAAACTGTTTTTT.